This T cell receptor beta chain originates from a study of neoadjuvant nivolumab and ipilimumab in lung cancer. Using immunoSEQ multiplex PCR, the repertoire was profiled, and TCRdb retains in-frame clones only, with some absent. This table has 30,000 to 35,000 clones, 92% appearing once. V lost 4 bases to trimming and J lost 2 bases, with 16 bases between them. There are 15 residues in the CDR3. Germline V gene lookup returns CDR1 SQVTM and CDR2 ANQGSEA. The input for sequencing was peripheral blood, taken after neoadjuvant nivolumab, alone or with ipilimumab, at or shortly before surgery. The sequence came from an adult with non-small cell lung cancer. This sequence joins TRBV29-1 and TRBJ2-3, with a possible D match to TRBD2 (5 bases). CDR3 region: CSVGEGGTFTDTQYF. CDR3 bases: TGCAGCGTTGGAGAAGGAGGTACATTCACAGATACGCAGTATTTT.